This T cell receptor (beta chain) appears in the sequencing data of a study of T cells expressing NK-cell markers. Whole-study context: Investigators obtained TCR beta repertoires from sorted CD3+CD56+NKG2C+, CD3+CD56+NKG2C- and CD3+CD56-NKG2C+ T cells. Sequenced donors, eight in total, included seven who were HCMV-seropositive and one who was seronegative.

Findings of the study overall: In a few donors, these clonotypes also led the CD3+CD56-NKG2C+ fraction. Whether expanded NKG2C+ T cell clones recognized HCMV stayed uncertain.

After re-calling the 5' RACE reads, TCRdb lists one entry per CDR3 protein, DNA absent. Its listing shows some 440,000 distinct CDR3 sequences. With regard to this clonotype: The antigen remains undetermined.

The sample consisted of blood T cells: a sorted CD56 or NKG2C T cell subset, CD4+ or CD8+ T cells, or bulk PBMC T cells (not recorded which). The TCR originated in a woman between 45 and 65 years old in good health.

The CDR3 reads CSVPDRGVEAFF. The rearrangement links TRBV20-1 to TRBJ1-1; TCRdb's D call of TRBD1 is untestable without DNA. Germline loops: CDR1 DFQATT, CDR2 SNEGSKA (reference sequence). The CDR3 has 12 amino acids.